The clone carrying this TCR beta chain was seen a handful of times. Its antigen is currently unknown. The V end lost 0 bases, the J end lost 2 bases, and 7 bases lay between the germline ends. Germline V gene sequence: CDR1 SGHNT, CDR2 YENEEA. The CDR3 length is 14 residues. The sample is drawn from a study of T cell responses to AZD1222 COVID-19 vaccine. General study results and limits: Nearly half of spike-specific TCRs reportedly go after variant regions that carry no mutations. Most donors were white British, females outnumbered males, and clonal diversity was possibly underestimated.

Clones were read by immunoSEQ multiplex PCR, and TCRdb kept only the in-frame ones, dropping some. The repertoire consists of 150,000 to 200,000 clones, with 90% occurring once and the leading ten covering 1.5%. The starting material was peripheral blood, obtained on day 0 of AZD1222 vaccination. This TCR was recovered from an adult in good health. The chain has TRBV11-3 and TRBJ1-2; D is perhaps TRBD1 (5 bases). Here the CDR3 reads CASSLESGNYGYTF. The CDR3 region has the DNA TGTGCCAGCAGCTTAGAATCAGGGAACTATGGCTACACCTTC. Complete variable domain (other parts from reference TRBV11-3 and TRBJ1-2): EAGVVQSPRYKIIEKKQPVAFWCNPISGHNTLYWYLQNLGQGPELLIRYENEEAVDDSQLPKDRFSAERLKGVDSTLKIQPAELGDSAVYLCASSLESGNYGYTFGSGTRLTVV.